These 8 T cell receptor beta chains share one sample of origin, sequenced in a study of shared clonotypes between healthy human individuals. Generated by immunoSEQ multiplex PCR, the TCRdb table keeps only in-frame clones and is missing some. This sample carries over 850,000 clones, approximately 80% of them seen once, and the ten largest clones take roughly 0.56%. Sequencing was performed on memory CD4+ T cells from PBMCs. The subset: CD45RA-negative fraction. The receptors derive from a man aged 18 to 29 in good health. Some clones in this sample may be carry-over from other donors' samples.

This chain joins TRBV5-1 and TRBJ1-2; 9 nucleotides line up with TRBD1. The V gene end was trimmed by 4 bases and the J gene end by 6 bases; junction bases not matched to a gene: 10. The germline V gene encodes CDR1 SGHRS and CDR2 YFSETQ. There are 15 residues in the CDR3. CDR3 sequence reads: CASSRTGTGLDGYTF. For the CDR3, the DNA is TGCGCCAGCAGCAGGACCGGGACAGGGTTGGATGGCTACACCTTC.

The rearrangement joins TRBV30 to TRBJ2-5; D uncertain. Germline lookup yields CDR1 GTSNPN and CDR2 SVGIG (reference sequence). This CDR3 has 13 amino acids. V lost 1 base and J 4 bases, leaving 10 bases between the germline ends. Written as DNA, the CDR3 is TGTGCCTGGAGTGCAGAAGGCGGAGAGACCCAGTACTTC. This sequence encodes CAWSAEGGETQYF.

The rearrangement links TRBV5-6 to TRBJ1-2; TRBD1 is a possible D gene (6 bases). The CDR3 is 14 residues long. The germline gives CDR1 SGHDT, CDR2 YYEEEE. The germline V and J ends were trimmed by 4 bases and 1 base, with 11 bases remaining between them. The CDR3 loop reads CASSARQVNYGYTF. The CDR3 DNA sequence: TGTGCCAGCAGCGCGAGACAGGTTAACTATGGCTACACCTTC.

This chain joins TRBV10-3 and TRBJ1-2, with 8 bases identical to TRBD1. The trim removed 0 bases at V and 4 bases at J, leaving 7 bases unmatched. The CDR3 extends over 16 amino acids. The germline CDR1 and CDR2 sequences are ENHRY and SYGVKD. This chain's CDR3 is CAISESHDRGGYGYTF. The CDR3 DNA reads TGTGCCATCAGTGAGTCGCACGACAGGGGTGGCTATGGCTACACCTTC.

The J gene is TRBJ1-5, the V gene TRBV19; TRBD1 might be the D (5 bases). V was clipped by 6 bases and J by 7 bases, with 16 bases between them. Per the germline V gene, CDR1 is LNHDA and CDR2 is SQIVND (reference sequence). CDR3 length: 14 amino acids. The CDR3 sequence is CASSITRGEQPQHF. CDR3 coding DNA: TGTGCCAGTAGCATAACTAGGGGTGAGCAGCCCCAGCATTTT.

The chain links TRBV5-4 to TRBJ2-5, with D tentatively TRBD2 (7 bases). Germline assignment: CDR1 SGHNT and CDR2 YYREEE (reference sequence). The CDR3 runs 16 residues. Trimming cost V 4 bases and J 2 bases, with 18 bases left between them. DNA for the CDR3: TGTGCCAGCAGCAGGAGGGGGGGCGTAAATCAAGAGACCCAGTACTTC. Translation gives CASSRRGGVNQETQYF.

The V and J genes are TRBV4-1 and TRBJ1-1; D might be TRBD1 (5 bases). The germline V and J ends were trimmed by 0 bases and 6 bases, with 17 bases remaining between them. Per the germline V gene, CDR1 is MGHRA and CDR2 is YSYEKL. The CDR3 runs 16 residues. The CDR3 spells CASSQDEGNPFAEAFF. The CDR3 DNA reads TGCGCCAGCAGCCAAGATGAGGGGAACCCATTCGCTGAAGCTTTCTTT.

V usage is TRBV18 and J usage is TRBJ1-5, with TRBD1 identical over 7 bases. The J segment lost 2 bases and the V segment lost 2 bases, leaving 12 bases of the junction unmatched. This CDR3 has 18 residues. Germline CDR1 reads KGHSH; CDR2 reads LQKENI. The CDR3 DNA sequence: TGTGCCAGCTCACCATGGGACAGTAGGGGCCCAGGCAATCAGCCCCAGCATTTT. It translates to CASSPWDSRGPGNQPQHF.